Listed below are T cell receptor beta chains from one sample, sequenced in a study of glioma-infiltrating T cells after dendritic cell vaccination. Method: immunoSEQ multiplex PCR; TCRdb's copy keeps in-frame clones and lacks some. The sample lists about 92,000 clones, 70% to 90% occurring once. The sample here was blood, taken before dendritic cell vaccination. Receptors were obtained from a human donor with glioblastoma. Both conserved end residues are part of each CDR3. D genes are given only for firm matches. The size of a clone is reported for some rows only, either as once, few or many, or as a class for expanded clones.

d_call	v_call	j_call	clone_size	cdr3_aa	cdr3_nt
TRBD2	TRBV6-5	TRBJ2-7	few	CASRSGRTGGEQYF	TGTGCCAGCAGGAGCGGGAGGACTGGGGGGGAGCAGTACTTC
.	TRBV25-1	TRBJ2-7	.	CASSEWPSYEQYF	TGTGCCAGCAGTGAATGGCCTTCCTACGAGCAGTACTTC
.	TRBV6-5	TRBJ2-7	once	CASSFKLEQYF	TGTGCCAGCAGTTTCAAGCTGGAGCAGTACTTC
.	TRBV7-9	TRBJ2-7	.	CASSPLTGGLFYEQYF	TGTGCCAGCAGCCCGCTTACGGGGGGCCTTTTCTACGAGCAGTACTTC
TRBD1	TRBV10-3	TRBJ1-1	.	CAIRPQGAMDTEAFF	TGTGCCATCAGACCACAGGGGGCGATGGACACTGAAGCTTTCTTT
.	TRBV5-1	TRBJ1-1	.	CASSLVGQGLHTEAFF	TGCGCCAGCAGCTTGGTGGGCCAGGGGTTACACACTGAAGCTTTCTTT
.	TRBV5-1	TRBJ1-1	.	CASNPRGTEAFF	TGCGCCAGCAACCCCCGGGGCACTGAAGCTTTCTTT
.	TRBV19	TRBJ1-5	.	CASSIDTGPRQPQHF	TGTGCCAGTAGTATAGATACAGGCCCGAGGCAGCCCCAGCATTTT
.	TRBV28	TRBJ1-4	.	CASQGPTNEKLFF	TGTGCCAGCCAGGGCCCAACTAATGAAAAACTGTTTTTT
.	TRBV15	TRBJ2-1	.	CATRGRGANNEQFF	TGTGCCACCAGGGGCAGGGGAGCAAACAATGAGCAGTTCTTC
TRBD2	TRBV6-1	TRBJ2-1	.	CASSEAPWTSDSSYNEQFF	TGTGCCAGCAGTGAAGCGCCATGGACTAGTGATAGCTCCTACAATGAGCAGTTCTTC
.	TRBV2	TRBJ2-1	.	CASSERSSYNEQFF	TGTGCCAGCAGTGAGCGGAGCTCCTACAATGAGCAGTTCTTC
TRBD1	TRBV27	TRBJ2-5	.	CASKNGLNRGETQYF	TGTGCCAGCAAGAATGGACTGAACAGGGGTGAGACCCAGTACTTC
TRBD1	TRBV7-3	TRBJ1-2	.	CASSPKPGGQGVVGYTF	TGTGCCAGCAGCCCAAAACCAGGGGGACAGGGAGTTGTTGGCTACACCTTC
TRBD1	TRBV19	TRBJ2-7	.	CASSHTGTGVYEQYF	TGTGCCAGTAGCCATACCGGGACAGGGGTATACGAGCAGTACTTC
TRBD1	TRBV2	TRBJ1-2	once	CASSAPGQGHYGYTF	TGTGCCAGCAGCGCCCCGGGACAGGGTCACTATGGCTACACCTTC
TRBD1	TRBV5-4	TRBJ2-5	.	CASSNRQGLETQYF	TGTGCCAGCAGCAACCGACAGGGCCTGGAGACCCAGTACTTC
.	TRBV7-6	TRBJ1-1	.	CASSSGRANTEAFF	TGTGCCAGCAGCTCCGGGAGGGCGAACACTGAAGCTTTCTTT
.	TRBV27	TRBJ1-1	once	CASSLLGVGTEAFF	TGTGCCAGCAGTTTATTAGGGGTGGGCACTGAAGCTTTCTTT
TRBD1	TRBV30	TRBJ2-1	.	CAWSVTGDNEQFF	TGTGCCTGGAGTGTGACAGGGGACAATGAGCAGTTCTTC
TRBD1	TRBV28	TRBJ1-1	medium-sized	CASSLWGTGNTEAFF	TGTGCCAGCAGTTTATGGGGGACAGGAAACACTGAAGCTTTCTTT
.	TRBV9	TRBJ2-2	once	CASSFEDSSKTGELFF	TGTGCCAGCAGCTTTGAGGACAGCAGTAAGACCGGGGAGCTGTTTTTT
TRBD2	TRBV7-3	TRBJ2-1	.	CASSPVAGFYNEQFF	TGTGCCAGCAGCCCAGTAGCGGGGTTCTACAATGAGCAGTTCTTC
.	TRBV28	TRBJ1-6	.	CASSLRENSPLHF	TGTGCCAGCAGCCTGAGGGAGAATTCACCCCTCCACTTT
.	TRBV27	TRBJ1-2	once	CASSLDSANYGYTF	TGTGCCAGCAGTTTAGATTCAGCTAACTATGGCTATACCTTC
.	TRBV27	TRBJ2-7	.	CASSFSSSYEQYF	TGTGCCAGCAGTTTTTCGAGCTCCTACGAGCAGTACTTC
TRBD2	TRBV6-4	TRBJ2-5	.	CASSEGTSDQETQYF	TGTGCCAGCAGTGAGGGGACTAGCGATCAAGAGACCCAGTACTTC
TRBD1	TRBV13	TRBJ2-4	.	CASSFGQGADFSKNIQYF	TGTGCCAGCAGCTTTGGACAGGGGGCGGATTTTTCCAAAAACATTCAGTACTTC
.	TRBV4-1	TRBJ2-3	few	CASSRGPLGDTDTQYF	TGCGCCAGCAGCCGAGGCCCCCTCGGGGACACAGATACGCAGTATTTT